Listed below are T cell receptor beta chains from one sample, sequenced in a study of blood T cell repertoires in COVID-19. This table comes from immunoSEQ multiplex PCR, and its TCRdb copy is limited to in-frame clones, with some not included. The sample yields some 210,000 clones, around 90% seen once. The material sequenced was peripheral blood. These receptors all stem from a man aged 60-69 years who had recovered from COVID-19. Each CDR3 is given with its conserved first and last residue. Each record gives: CDR3 DNA, CDR3 protein, D gene, clone size, J gene, V gene. The D gene is left open where the match is weak. Expanded clones get a size class; other rows say once, few or many, or leave the size out.

CDR3nt: TGTGCCTGGAGTGTACCGGGATACTCCTACGAGCAGTACTTC
CDR3aa: CAWSVPGYSYEQYF
d_gene: -
abundance: -
j_gene: TRBJ2-7
v_gene: TRBV30

CDR3nt: TGTGCCAGCAGCCTTAGCGGGAGGCGCACAGATACGCAGTATTTT
CDR3aa: CASSLSGRRTDTQYF
d_gene: TRBD2
abundance: -
j_gene: TRBJ2-3
v_gene: TRBV5-6

CDR3nt: TGTGCCAGCAGCCCCCGAACAGGGAGCCGGCAAGAGACCCAGTACTTC
CDR3aa: CASSPRTGSRQETQYF
d_gene: -
abundance: -
j_gene: TRBJ2-5
v_gene: TRBV7-9

CDR3nt: TGTGCCAGCAGCCTAACAGGGGGCAACCCCTACGAGCAGTACTTC
CDR3aa: CASSLTGGNPYEQYF
d_gene: TRBD1
abundance: -
j_gene: TRBJ2-7
v_gene: TRBV7-3

CDR3nt: TGTGCCTGGAGTGGCCAGGGTGGGGGCACAGATACGCAGTATTTT
CDR3aa: CAWSGQGGGTDTQYF
d_gene: -
abundance: -
j_gene: TRBJ2-3
v_gene: TRBV30

CDR3nt: TGTGCCAGCAGCTTAGGATCGGCAGGGGTAGAGACCCAGTACTTC
CDR3aa: CASSLGSAGVETQYF
d_gene: -
abundance: once
j_gene: TRBJ2-5
v_gene: TRBV7-9

CDR3nt: TGTGCCAGCAGCTATTCACAGGGGGCGAACACTGAAGCTTTCTTT
CDR3aa: CASSYSQGANTEAFF
d_gene: TRBD1
abundance: few
j_gene: TRBJ1-1
v_gene: TRBV7-6

CDR3nt: TGCGCCAGCAGCCGTCATTACAGGGCAACTGGAAACACCATATATTTT
CDR3aa: CASSRHYRATGNTIYF
d_gene: -
abundance: -
j_gene: TRBJ1-3
v_gene: TRBV5-1

CDR3nt: TGTGCCAGCAGTTTATCCCGCGGAGGGGCTAGGCATTTT
CDR3aa: CASSLSRGGARHF
d_gene: -
abundance: -
j_gene: TRBJ1-5
v_gene: TRBV27

CDR3nt: TGTGCCAGCAGCTTGAGCTCCTACAATGAGCAGTTCTTC
CDR3aa: CASSLSSYNEQFF
d_gene: -
abundance: -
j_gene: TRBJ2-1
v_gene: TRBV27

CDR3nt: TGTGCCAGCAGCCAGGCGGGGGGCACTGAAGCTTTCTTT
CDR3aa: CASSQAGGTEAFF
d_gene: -
abundance: -
j_gene: TRBJ1-1
v_gene: TRBV5-4

CDR3nt: TGTGCCAGCAGCCAACGCGGGGGGTCGGGCACCGGGGAGCTGTTTTTT
CDR3aa: CASSQRGGSGTGELFF
d_gene: TRBD2
abundance: -
j_gene: TRBJ2-2
v_gene: TRBV4-2

CDR3nt: TGTGCCTGGGGCAGGGGAGGCACAGATACGCAGTATTTT
CDR3aa: CAWGRGGTDTQYF
d_gene: -
abundance: once
j_gene: TRBJ2-3
v_gene: TRBV30

CDR3nt: TGTGCCATCAGTGACCGGGGGGGAGCTTTCTTT
CDR3aa: CAISDRGGAFF
d_gene: -
abundance: -
j_gene: TRBJ1-1
v_gene: TRBV10-3

CDR3nt: TGTGCCAGCAGTGAAGCGAAAGGGGATTGGGAGACCCAGTACTTC
CDR3aa: CASSEAKGDWETQYF
d_gene: -
abundance: -
j_gene: TRBJ2-5
v_gene: TRBV6-1

CDR3nt: TGCGCCAGCAGCTTGGGTGGCGGAATGAACACTGAAGCTTTCTTT
CDR3aa: CASSLGGGMNTEAFF
d_gene: -
abundance: -
j_gene: TRBJ1-1
v_gene: TRBV5-1

CDR3nt: TGTGCCAGCAGGGGTGCGGGTATCTATGGCTACACCTTC
CDR3aa: CASRGAGIYGYTF
d_gene: -
abundance: -
j_gene: TRBJ1-2
v_gene: TRBV2

CDR3nt: TGTGCCAGCTCACCCTTTGGGGGGACTCTCGAGCAGTACTTC
CDR3aa: CASSPFGGTLEQYF
d_gene: -
abundance: -
j_gene: TRBJ2-7
v_gene: TRBV18

CDR3nt: TGTGCCAGCAGCACCGGGACTAGGGGCACAGATACGCAGTATTTT
CDR3aa: CASSTGTRGTDTQYF
d_gene: TRBD2
abundance: -
j_gene: TRBJ2-3
v_gene: TRBV5-4

CDR3nt: TGTGCCAGCAGTTTAGATGGGACAGGGGAATACGAGCAGTACTTC
CDR3aa: CASSLDGTGEYEQYF
d_gene: TRBD1
abundance: -
j_gene: TRBJ2-7
v_gene: TRBV27

CDR3nt: TGTGCCAGCTCGGGGGACAGACACACTGAAGCTTTCTTT
CDR3aa: CASSGDRHTEAFF
d_gene: TRBD1
abundance: once
j_gene: TRBJ1-1
v_gene: TRBV18

CDR3nt: TGTGCCAGCAGCTTGGGAGGTGGAAATACGCAGTATTTT
CDR3aa: CASSLGGGNTQYF
d_gene: -
abundance: -
j_gene: TRBJ2-3
v_gene: TRBV11-3

CDR3nt: TGTGCCAGTACGGCCGGGGGGGGGAATGAGCAGTTCTTC
CDR3aa: CASTAGGGNEQFF
d_gene: TRBD2
abundance: -
j_gene: TRBJ2-1
v_gene: TRBV6-5

CDR3nt: TGTGCCGGCTCGGGACAACCGAACACCGGGGAGCTGTTTTTT
CDR3aa: CAGSGQPNTGELFF
d_gene: -
abundance: -
j_gene: TRBJ2-2
v_gene: TRBV6-5

CDR3nt: TGTGCCAGCAGTGCGGACAGGGGATCCTACGAGCAGTACTTC
CDR3aa: CASSADRGSYEQYF
d_gene: TRBD1
abundance: once
j_gene: TRBJ2-7
v_gene: TRBV2

CDR3nt: TGTGCCAGCAACCGGCGGGGGGCGGGGGAGCAGTACTTC
CDR3aa: CASNRRGAGEQYF
d_gene: TRBD2
abundance: -
j_gene: TRBJ2-7
v_gene: TRBV9

CDR3nt: TGTGCCAGCAGCGCGGCCCTGGGGGTAGCGGGAGGCCTCAATGAGCAGTTCTTC
CDR3aa: CASSAALGVAGGLNEQFF
d_gene: TRBD2
abundance: -
j_gene: TRBJ2-1
v_gene: TRBV5-4

CDR3nt: TGTGCCAGCAGTGACGGGGGACTAGCGGGAGCAGGGGAGCAGTACTTC
CDR3aa: CASSDGGLAGAGEQYF
d_gene: TRBD2
abundance: -
j_gene: TRBJ2-7
v_gene: TRBV6-2/TRBV6-3

CDR3nt: TGTGCCAGCAGCTACATGGACAGTGCTACTGAAGCTTTCTTT
CDR3aa: CASSYMDSATEAFF
d_gene: -
abundance: -
j_gene: TRBJ1-1
v_gene: TRBV9

CDR3nt: TGTGCCAGCAGCAAAAGTAGTACTAGCGGGGGGGACAGCTCCTACGAGCAGTACTTC
CDR3aa: CASSKSSTSGGDSSYEQYF
d_gene: -
abundance: -
j_gene: TRBJ2-7
v_gene: TRBV21-1

CDR3nt: TGCGCCAGCAGCTTGGGGACAGGAGTCTACGAGCAGTACTTC
CDR3aa: CASSLGTGVYEQYF
d_gene: TRBD1
abundance: -
j_gene: TRBJ2-7
v_gene: TRBV5-1

CDR3nt: TGTGCCAGCAGCAGGTGGGAGGGAGCTGAAGCTTTCTTT
CDR3aa: CASSRWEGAEAFF
d_gene: -
abundance: -
j_gene: TRBJ1-1
v_gene: TRBV14

CDR3nt: TGTGCCAGCAGCCTAGCGCAGGGCTCTAATGAAAAACTGTTTTTT
CDR3aa: CASSLAQGSNEKLFF
d_gene: -
abundance: -
j_gene: TRBJ1-4
v_gene: TRBV7-9

CDR3nt: TGTGCCAGCAGCCCTTGGACAGGGGGCACCTACGAGCAGTACTTC
CDR3aa: CASSPWTGGTYEQYF
d_gene: TRBD1
abundance: -
j_gene: TRBJ2-7
v_gene: TRBV7-2

CDR3nt: TGTGCCAGCAGCTCGGGACAGGGGTTCGAGACCCAGTACTTC
CDR3aa: CASSSGQGFETQYF
d_gene: TRBD1
abundance: -
j_gene: TRBJ2-5
v_gene: TRBV7-3

CDR3nt: TGTGCCAGCAGTGGAAGGGGACTCATGAACACTGAAGCTTTCTTT
CDR3aa: CASSGRGLMNTEAFF
d_gene: -
abundance: few
j_gene: TRBJ1-1
v_gene: TRBV6-6

CDR3nt: TGCGCCAGCAGCCAAGGAACAGGGCGGGTTGAAGCTTTCTTT
CDR3aa: CASSQGTGRVEAFF
d_gene: -
abundance: -
j_gene: TRBJ1-1
v_gene: TRBV4-1

CDR3nt: TGCGCCAGCAGCCAAGAACTGGGACTAGCGGGAGGGCCGGGGGGTACCGGGGAGCTGTTTTTT
CDR3aa: CASSQELGLAGGPGGTGELFF
d_gene: TRBD2
abundance: -
j_gene: TRBJ2-2
v_gene: TRBV4-3

CDR3nt: TGTGCCAGCAGCTCTACAGGGGATGGAACTGAAGCTTTCTTT
CDR3aa: CASSSTGDGTEAFF
d_gene: TRBD1
abundance: once
j_gene: TRBJ1-1
v_gene: TRBV7-9

CDR3nt: TGTGCCAGTAGTACCTCAGGGGGGAATCAGCCCCAGCATTTT
CDR3aa: CASSTSGGNQPQHF
d_gene: TRBD1
abundance: -
j_gene: TRBJ1-5
v_gene: TRBV19

CDR3nt: TGTGCCAGCACACCAGCTGGGTCCCGACAAATCTATGGCTACACCTTC
CDR3aa: CASTPAGSRQIYGYTF
d_gene: -
abundance: once
j_gene: TRBJ1-2
v_gene: TRBV27

CDR3nt: TGTGCCAGCAGTTTAGACCGGGGGGCGGGCTATGGCTACACCTTC
CDR3aa: CASSLDRGAGYGYTF
d_gene: -
abundance: -
j_gene: TRBJ1-2
v_gene: TRBV27

CDR3nt: TGTGCCACCCCAGCCCGGGACAGATCGAACTATGGCTACACCTTC
CDR3aa: CATPARDRSNYGYTF
d_gene: TRBD1
abundance: -
j_gene: TRBJ1-2
v_gene: TRBV24-1

CDR3nt: TGTGCCAGCAGTTCAAAACCGACTAGCGGGAGTTACGAGCAGTACTTC
CDR3aa: CASSSKPTSGSYEQYF
d_gene: TRBD2
abundance: -
j_gene: TRBJ2-7
v_gene: TRBV28

CDR3nt: TGTGCCGCATCCCGAAGCGGGGGGGATAACAATGAGCAGTTCTTC
CDR3aa: CAASRSGGDNNEQFF
d_gene: TRBD2
abundance: -
j_gene: TRBJ2-1
v_gene: TRBV4-2

CDR3nt: TGTGCCAGCAGCGCTCTACAGGGATCTAATTCACCCCTCCACTTT
CDR3aa: CASSALQGSNSPLHF
d_gene: -
abundance: -
j_gene: TRBJ1-6
v_gene: TRBV6-5

CDR3nt: TGTGCCAGTGGGTTCGAGACAGGGCCAGATACGCAGTATTTT
CDR3aa: CASGFETGPDTQYF
d_gene: TRBD1
abundance: -
j_gene: TRBJ2-3
v_gene: TRBV19

CDR3nt: TGCGCCAGCAGCATCGGGACAGGGGAGGCTGAAGCTTTCTTT
CDR3aa: CASSIGTGEAEAFF
d_gene: TRBD1
abundance: -
j_gene: TRBJ1-1
v_gene: TRBV5-1

CDR3nt: TGTGCCAGCAGCCAAGGAGGGAATTTCAATTCACCCCTCCACTTT
CDR3aa: CASSQGGNFNSPLHF
d_gene: -
abundance: -
j_gene: TRBJ1-6
v_gene: TRBV3-1/TRBV3-2

CDR3nt: TGTGCCAGCAGCGTAGGGGTTAGCGGGTCCTACGAGCAGTACTTC
CDR3aa: CASSVGVSGSYEQYF
d_gene: TRBD2
abundance: -
j_gene: TRBJ2-7
v_gene: TRBV9

CDR3nt: TGTGCCAGCAGCTTGGAATACTCCTACGAGCAGTACTTC
CDR3aa: CASSLEYSYEQYF
d_gene: -
abundance: -
j_gene: TRBJ2-7
v_gene: TRBV5-5

CDR3nt: TGTGCCAGCAGAAAGGACACTTTGGCTGAAGCTTTCTTT
CDR3aa: CASRKDTLAEAFF
d_gene: -
abundance: -
j_gene: TRBJ1-1
v_gene: TRBV5-4